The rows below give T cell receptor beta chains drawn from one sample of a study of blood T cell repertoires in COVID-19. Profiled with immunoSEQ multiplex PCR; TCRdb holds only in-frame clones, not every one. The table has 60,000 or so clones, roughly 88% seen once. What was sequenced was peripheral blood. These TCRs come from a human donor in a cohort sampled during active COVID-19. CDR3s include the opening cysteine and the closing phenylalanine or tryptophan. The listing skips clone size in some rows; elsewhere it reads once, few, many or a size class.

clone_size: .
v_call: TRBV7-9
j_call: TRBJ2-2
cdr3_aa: CASSPQGVGDTGELFF

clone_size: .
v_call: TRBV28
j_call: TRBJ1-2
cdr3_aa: CASSLAGEDQGYGYTF

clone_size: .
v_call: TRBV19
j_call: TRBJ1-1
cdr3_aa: CASSIVQGVNTEAFF

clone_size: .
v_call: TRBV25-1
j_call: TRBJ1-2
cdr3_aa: CASSWRSNYGYTF

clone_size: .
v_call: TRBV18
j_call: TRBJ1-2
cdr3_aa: CASSRRTDYGYTF

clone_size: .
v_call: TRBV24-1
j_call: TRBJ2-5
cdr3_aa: CATSPGTVQETQYF

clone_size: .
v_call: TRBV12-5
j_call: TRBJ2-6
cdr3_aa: CASGLLSGGTGANVLTF

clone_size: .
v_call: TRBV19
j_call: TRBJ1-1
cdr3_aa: CASSISGATEAFF

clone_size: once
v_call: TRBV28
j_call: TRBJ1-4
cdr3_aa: CASSSIWGGQGAREKLFF

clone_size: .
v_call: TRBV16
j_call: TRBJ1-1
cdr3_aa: CASSLGPGQRPGRVGNTEAFF

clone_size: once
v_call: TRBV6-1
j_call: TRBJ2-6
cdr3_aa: CASSEAQGAAGANVLTF

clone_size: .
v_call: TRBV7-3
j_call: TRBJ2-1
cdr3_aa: CASSYQGVVLDEQFF

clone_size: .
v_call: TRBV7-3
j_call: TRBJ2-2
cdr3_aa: CASSATGTGPGELFF

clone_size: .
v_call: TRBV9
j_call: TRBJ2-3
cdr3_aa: CASSARTSGRADTQYF

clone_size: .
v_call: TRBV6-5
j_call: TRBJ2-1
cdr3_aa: CASTPSGSWGNEQFF